The 11 T cell receptor beta chains below were found in one sample sequenced in a study of blood T cell repertoires in COVID-19. The table came from immunoSEQ multiplex PCR; TCRdb's copy has only in-frame clones and leaves some out. This sample has about 160,000 clones; around 87% occur once, and the top ten carry around 6.1%. Sequences were obtained from peripheral blood. Receptors originate from a man older than 75 with acute or convalescent COVID-19.

V gene TRBV7-9 combines with J gene TRBJ2-3; TRBD2 matches 13 bases. Germline V gene lookup returns CDR1 SEHNR and CDR2 FQNEAQ (reference sequence). The CDR3 is made up of 17 amino acids. The V and J ends lost 5 bases and 5 bases, in that order; junction bases with no gene match: 10. The CDR3 sequence: CASSPDRTSGRGDTQYF. CDR3 nucleotide sequence: TGTGCCAGCAGCCCAGACAGGACTAGCGGGAGAGGAGATACGCAGTATTTT.

V gene TRBV27 combines with J gene TRBJ2-1; 13 positions match TRBD2. With V trimmed by 1 base and J by 8 bases, 5 bases remained unmatched. The germline V gene encodes CDR1 MNHEY and CDR2 SMNVEV (reference sequence). This CDR3 spans 16 amino acids. CDR3 DNA: TGTGCCAGCAGTTTATTCCGACTAGCGGGAGGAGATGAGCAGTTCTTC. As protein: CASSLFRLAGGDEQFF.

The J gene is TRBJ2-2, the V gene TRBV6-5; 9 nucleotides agree with TRBD1. Germline V CDR1 and CDR2: MNHEY, SVGAGI. V gave up 10 bases and J gave up 5 bases; unmatched junction bases: 8. This CDR3 contains 14 residues. Written as DNA, the CDR3 is TGTGCCACTCGGGACAGGGATTTTACCGGGGAGCTGTTTTTT. Protein: CATRDRDFTGELFF.

V gene TRBV6-5 combines with J gene TRBJ1-2, with 7 bases lining up with TRBD1. Trimming cost V 7 bases and J 7 bases; bases outside gene matches: 12. The CDR3 has 14 residues. CDR1 is MNHEY and CDR2 is SVGAGI in the germline V gene. This CDR3 is CASTIDRAVSGYTF. The CDR3 coding sequence is TGTGCCAGCACTATCGACAGGGCGGTCTCTGGCTACACCTTC.

The chain uses TRBV2 and TRBJ1-1; a possible D gene is TRBD1 (5 bases). Trimming cost V 4 bases and J 11 bases, with 14 bases left between them. Germline loops: CDR1 SNHLY, CDR2 FYNNEI. CDR3 size: 12 residues. The CDR3 nucleotides read TGTGCCAGCAGTGTGAAGGGGATTATGGCTTTCTTT. Translating it yields CASSVKGIMAFF.

The rearrangement uses TRBV4-1 and TRBJ1-5, with 7 bases fitting TRBD1. The CDR3 contains 16 residues. Germline V lookup: CDR1 MGHRA, CDR2 YSYEKL. V lost 0 bases, J lost 4 bases, and 6 bases stayed unmatched. Here the CDR3 reads CASSQDAGGLNQPQHF. CDR3 nucleotides: TGCGCCAGCAGCCAAGATGCAGGGGGTTTGAATCAGCCCCAGCATTTT.

This rearrangement joins TRBV6-6 to TRBJ2-2, with D possibly being TRBD1 (5 bases). Deletions cut 2 bases from V and 4 bases from J, with 5 bases between. The CDR3 runs to 13 residues. CDR1 is MNHNY, CDR2 SVGAGI, per germline (reference sequence). This CDR3 is CASSYRGTGELFF. The CDR3 DNA sequence: TGTGCCAGCAGTTACAGGGGCACCGGGGAGCTGTTTTTT.

The rearrangement uses TRBV10-3 and TRBJ2-2; a weak D match, TRBD1 (5 bases). The CDR3 is 15 amino acids. Per the germline V gene, CDR1 is ENHRY and CDR2 is SYGVKD. Trimming removed 8 bases from V and 1 base from J, with 14 bases in between. This CDR3 is CAIGPRAQNTGELFF. DNA for the CDR3: TGTGCCATCGGCCCCAGGGCCCAGAACACCGGGGAGCTGTTTTTT.

In its sample, this clone ranks as medium-sized. V gene TRBV10-3 combines with J gene TRBJ1-1; TRBD1 matches 8 bases. This CDR3 region has 19 residues. Germline V lookup: CDR1 ENHRY, CDR2 SYGVKD. J gave up 4 bases and V 4 bases, and 20 bases lay outside the gene matches. The CDR3 DNA reads as TGTGCCATCAGTGGAGCATGGACAGGGTCTGGGGTGTTGGGCACTGAAGCTTTCTTT. Its translation: CAISGAWTGSGVLGTEAFF.

V is TRBV5-1 and J is TRBJ2-1, with 8 bases fitting TRBD2. V shed 4 bases and J 8 bases; nucleotides not matched to a gene: 8. The CDR3 contains 14 residues. Germline CDR1 SGHRS, CDR2 YFSETQ. CDR3 region: CASSVLAAGDEQFF. CDR3 sequence (DNA): TGCGCCAGCAGCGTACTAGCGGCGGGGGATGAGCAGTTCTTC.

The chain joins TRBV5-1 to TRBJ1-1; tentative D call: TRBD1 (5 bases). Trimming shortened V by 4 bases and J by 7 bases, and 11 bases separated the two germline ends. Germline CDR1 SGHRS, CDR2 YFSETQ. The CDR3 is made up of 12 amino acids. CDR3 protein: CASSRDSNEAFF. In DNA, the CDR3 is TGCGCCAGCAGCAGGGACTCTAATGAAGCTTTCTTT.